This TCR beta chain was recovered during a study of T cells expressing NK-cell markers. TCRdb re-called the 5' RACE reads and catalogs CDR3 proteins one per entry, DNA excluded. The sample has 250,000 or so distinct CDR3 sequences. This receptor was taken from a woman aged 18-70 years in good health. Material for sequencing was blood T cells: a sorted CD56 or NKG2C T cell subset, CD4+ or CD8+ T cells, or bulk PBMC T cells (not recorded which).

The CDR3 is CASSVKPGTGRRQETQYF. The rearrangement joins TRBV9 to TRBJ2-5; TCRdb reports TRBD1, a call that lacks DNA to check it against. Germline CDR1 SGDLS, CDR2 YYNGEE. The CDR3 has 18 amino acids.